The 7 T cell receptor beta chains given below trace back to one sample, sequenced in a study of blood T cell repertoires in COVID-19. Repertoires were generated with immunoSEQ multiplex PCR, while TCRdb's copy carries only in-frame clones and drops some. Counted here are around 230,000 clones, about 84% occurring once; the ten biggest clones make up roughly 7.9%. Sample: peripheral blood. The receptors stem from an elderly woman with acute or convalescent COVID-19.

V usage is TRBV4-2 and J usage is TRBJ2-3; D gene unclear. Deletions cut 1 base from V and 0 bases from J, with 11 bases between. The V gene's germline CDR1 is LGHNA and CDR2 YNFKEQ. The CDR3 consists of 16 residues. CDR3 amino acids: CASSQVTGRSTDTQYF. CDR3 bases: TGTGCCAGCAGCCAAGTGACGGGTCGCAGCACAGATACGCAGTATTTT.

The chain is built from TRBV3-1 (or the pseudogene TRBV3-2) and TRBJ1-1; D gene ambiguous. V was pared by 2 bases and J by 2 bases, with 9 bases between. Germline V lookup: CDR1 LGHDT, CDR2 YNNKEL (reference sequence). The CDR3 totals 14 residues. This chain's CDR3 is CASSQKSRNTEAFF. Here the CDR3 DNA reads TGTGCCAGCAGCCAAAAATCGAGAAACACTGAAGCTTTCTTT.

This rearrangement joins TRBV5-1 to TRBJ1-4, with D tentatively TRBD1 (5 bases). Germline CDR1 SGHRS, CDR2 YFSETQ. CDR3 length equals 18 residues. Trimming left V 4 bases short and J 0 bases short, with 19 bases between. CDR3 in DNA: TGCGCCAGCAGCGGCGGGACGGGACCCTCTGCAACTAATGAAAAACTGTTTTTT. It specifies CASSGGTGPSATNEKLFF.

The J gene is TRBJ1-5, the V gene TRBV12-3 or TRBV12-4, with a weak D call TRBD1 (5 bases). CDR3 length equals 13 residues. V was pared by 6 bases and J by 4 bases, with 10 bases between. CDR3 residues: CASRLTANQPQHF. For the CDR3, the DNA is TGTGCCAGCAGATTGACAGCAAATCAGCCCCAGCATTTT.

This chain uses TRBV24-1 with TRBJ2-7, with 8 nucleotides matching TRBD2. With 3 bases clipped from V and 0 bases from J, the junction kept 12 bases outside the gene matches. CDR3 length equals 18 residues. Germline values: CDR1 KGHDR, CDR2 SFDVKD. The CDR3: CATSDIQDQRESSYEQYF. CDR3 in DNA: TGTGCCACCAGTGATATCCAAGATCAGCGGGAGAGCTCCTACGAGCAGTACTTC.

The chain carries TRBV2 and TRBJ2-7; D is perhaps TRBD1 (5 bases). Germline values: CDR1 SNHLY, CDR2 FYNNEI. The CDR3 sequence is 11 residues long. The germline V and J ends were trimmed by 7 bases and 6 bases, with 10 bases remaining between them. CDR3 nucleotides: TGTGCCAGCACCACAGGTGCCGAGCAGTACTTC. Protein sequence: CASTTGAEQYF.

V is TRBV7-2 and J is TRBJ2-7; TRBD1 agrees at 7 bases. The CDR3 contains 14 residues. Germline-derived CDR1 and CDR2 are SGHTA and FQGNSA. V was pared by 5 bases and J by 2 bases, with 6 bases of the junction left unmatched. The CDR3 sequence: CASSIQGFAYEQYF. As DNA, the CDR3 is TGTGCCAGCAGCATACAGGGGTTCGCCTACGAGCAGTACTTC.